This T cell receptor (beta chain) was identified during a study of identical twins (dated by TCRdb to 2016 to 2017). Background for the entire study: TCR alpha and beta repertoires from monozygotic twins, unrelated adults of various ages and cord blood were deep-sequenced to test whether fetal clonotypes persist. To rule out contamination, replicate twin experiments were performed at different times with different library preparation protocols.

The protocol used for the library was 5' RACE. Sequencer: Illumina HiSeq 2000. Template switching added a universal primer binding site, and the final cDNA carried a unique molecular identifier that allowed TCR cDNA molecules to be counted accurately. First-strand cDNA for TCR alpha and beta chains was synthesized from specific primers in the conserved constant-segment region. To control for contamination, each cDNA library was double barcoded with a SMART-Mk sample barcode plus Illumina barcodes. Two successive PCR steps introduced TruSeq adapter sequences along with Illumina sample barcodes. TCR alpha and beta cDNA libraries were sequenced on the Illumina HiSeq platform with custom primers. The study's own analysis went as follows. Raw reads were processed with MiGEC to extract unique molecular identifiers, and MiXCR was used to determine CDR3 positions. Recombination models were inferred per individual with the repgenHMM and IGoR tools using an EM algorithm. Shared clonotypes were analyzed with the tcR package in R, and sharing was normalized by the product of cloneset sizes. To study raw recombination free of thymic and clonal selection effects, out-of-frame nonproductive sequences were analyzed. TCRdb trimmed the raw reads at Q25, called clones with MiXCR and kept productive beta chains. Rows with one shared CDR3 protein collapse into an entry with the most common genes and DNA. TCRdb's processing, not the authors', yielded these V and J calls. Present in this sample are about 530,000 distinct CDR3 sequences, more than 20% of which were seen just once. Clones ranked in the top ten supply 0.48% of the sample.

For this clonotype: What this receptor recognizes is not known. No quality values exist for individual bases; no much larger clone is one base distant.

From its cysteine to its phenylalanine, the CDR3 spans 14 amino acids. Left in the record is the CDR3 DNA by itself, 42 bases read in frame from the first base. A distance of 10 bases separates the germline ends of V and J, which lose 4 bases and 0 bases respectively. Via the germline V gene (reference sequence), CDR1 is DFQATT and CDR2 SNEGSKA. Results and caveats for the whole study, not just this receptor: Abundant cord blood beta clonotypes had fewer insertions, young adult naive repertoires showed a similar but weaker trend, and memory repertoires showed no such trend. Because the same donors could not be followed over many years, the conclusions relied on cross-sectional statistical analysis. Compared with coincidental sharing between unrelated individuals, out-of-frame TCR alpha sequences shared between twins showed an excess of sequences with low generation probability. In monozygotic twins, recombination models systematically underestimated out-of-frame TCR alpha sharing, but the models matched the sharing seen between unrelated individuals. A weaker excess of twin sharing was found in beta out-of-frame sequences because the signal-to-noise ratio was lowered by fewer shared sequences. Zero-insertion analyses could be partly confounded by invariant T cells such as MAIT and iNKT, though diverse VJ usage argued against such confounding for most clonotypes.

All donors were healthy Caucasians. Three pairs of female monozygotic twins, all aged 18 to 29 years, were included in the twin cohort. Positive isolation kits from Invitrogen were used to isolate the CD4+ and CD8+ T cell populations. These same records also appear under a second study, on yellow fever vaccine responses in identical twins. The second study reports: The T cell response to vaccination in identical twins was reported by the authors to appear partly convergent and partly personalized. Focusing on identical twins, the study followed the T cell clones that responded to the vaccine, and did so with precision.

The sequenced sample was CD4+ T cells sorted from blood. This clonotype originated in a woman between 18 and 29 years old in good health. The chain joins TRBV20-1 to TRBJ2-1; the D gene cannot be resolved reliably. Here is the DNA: TGCAGTGCTACGACACCAACCTCCTACAATGAGCAGTTCTTC. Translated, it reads CSATTPTSYNEQFF.